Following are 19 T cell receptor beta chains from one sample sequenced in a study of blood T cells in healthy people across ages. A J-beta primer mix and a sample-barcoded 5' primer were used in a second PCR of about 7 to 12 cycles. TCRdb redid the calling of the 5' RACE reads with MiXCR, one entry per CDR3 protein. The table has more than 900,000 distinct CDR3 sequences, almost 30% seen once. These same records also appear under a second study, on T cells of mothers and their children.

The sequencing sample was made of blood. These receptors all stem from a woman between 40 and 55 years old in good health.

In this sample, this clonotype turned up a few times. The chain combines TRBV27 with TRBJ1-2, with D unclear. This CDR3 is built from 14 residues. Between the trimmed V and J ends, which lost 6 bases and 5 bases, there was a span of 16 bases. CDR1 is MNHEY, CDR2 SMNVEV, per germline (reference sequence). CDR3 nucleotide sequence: TGTGCCAGCAGCCCGAGAAGCGGAACTTATGGCTACACCTTC. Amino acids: CASSPRSGTYGYTF.

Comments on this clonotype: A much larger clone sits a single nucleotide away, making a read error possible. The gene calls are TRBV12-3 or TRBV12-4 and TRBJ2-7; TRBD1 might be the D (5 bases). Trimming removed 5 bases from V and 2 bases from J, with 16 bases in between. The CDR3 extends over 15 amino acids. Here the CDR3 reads CASSVSADRTYEQYF. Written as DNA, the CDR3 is TGTGCCAGCAGTGTATCCGCAGACAGAACCTACGAGCAGTACTTC.

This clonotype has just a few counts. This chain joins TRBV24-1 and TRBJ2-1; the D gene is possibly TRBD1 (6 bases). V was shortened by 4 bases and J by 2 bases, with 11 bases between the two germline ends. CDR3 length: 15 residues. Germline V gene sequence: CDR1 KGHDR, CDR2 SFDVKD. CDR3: CATSELTGTYNEQFF. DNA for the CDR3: TGTGCCACCAGTGAGTTGACAGGTACCTACAATGAGCAGTTCTTC.

DNA of the CDR3: TGTGCCAGCAGCCTCGGAAATTGGGGCACAGATACGCAGTATTTT. It codes for CASSLGNWGTDTQYF. The V and J genes are TRBV7-8 and TRBJ2-3; no reliable D call. The V end lost 5 bases, the J end lost 1 base, and 13 bases lay between the germline ends. The CDR3 length is 15 residues. CDR1 is SGHVS and CDR2 is FQNEAQ in the germline V gene.

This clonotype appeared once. The CDR3 reads CVTSRRGHYLYEQYF. The CDR3 nucleotides are TGTGTCACCAGCCGGAGAGGGCACTACCTCTACGAGCAGTACTTC. V is TRBV12-3 or TRBV12-4 and J is TRBJ2-7; possible D gene TRBD2, 5 bases. There are 15 residues in the CDR3.

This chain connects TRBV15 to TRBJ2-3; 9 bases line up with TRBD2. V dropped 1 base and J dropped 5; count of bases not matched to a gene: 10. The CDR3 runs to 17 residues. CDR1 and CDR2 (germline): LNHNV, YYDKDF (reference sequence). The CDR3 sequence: CATSRGRLAGVEDTQYF. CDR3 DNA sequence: TGTGCCACCAGCAGAGGAAGATTAGCGGGGGTTGAAGATACGCAGTATTTT.

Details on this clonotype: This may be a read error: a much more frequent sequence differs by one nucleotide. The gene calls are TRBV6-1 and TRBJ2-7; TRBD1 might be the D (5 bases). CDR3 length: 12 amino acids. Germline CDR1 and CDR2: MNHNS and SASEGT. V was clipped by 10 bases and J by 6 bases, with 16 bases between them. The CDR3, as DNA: TGTGCCACCCAAAGAGACAGCTGCGAGCAGTACTTC. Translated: CATQRDSCEQYF.

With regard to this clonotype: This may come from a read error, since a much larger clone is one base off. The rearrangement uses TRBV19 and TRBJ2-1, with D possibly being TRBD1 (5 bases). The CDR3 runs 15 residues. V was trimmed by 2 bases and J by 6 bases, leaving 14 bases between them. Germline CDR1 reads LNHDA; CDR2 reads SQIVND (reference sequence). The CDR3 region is CASSITDSRRNEQFF. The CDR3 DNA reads TGTGCCAGTAGTATAACAGACAGCCGACGCAATGAGCAGTTCTTC.

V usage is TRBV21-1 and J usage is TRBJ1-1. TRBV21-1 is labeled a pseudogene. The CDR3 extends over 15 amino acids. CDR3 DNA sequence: TGTGCCAGCAGCTTCAAGGGCTCCGGGAACACTGAAGCTTTCTTT. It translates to CASSFKGSGNTEAFF.

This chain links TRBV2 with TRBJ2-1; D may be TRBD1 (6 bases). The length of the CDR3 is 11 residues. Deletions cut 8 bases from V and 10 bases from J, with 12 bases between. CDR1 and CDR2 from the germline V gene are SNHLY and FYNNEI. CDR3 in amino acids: CASVSGTEQFF. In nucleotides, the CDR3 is TGTGCCAGCGTTTCCGGGACAGAGCAGTTCTTC.

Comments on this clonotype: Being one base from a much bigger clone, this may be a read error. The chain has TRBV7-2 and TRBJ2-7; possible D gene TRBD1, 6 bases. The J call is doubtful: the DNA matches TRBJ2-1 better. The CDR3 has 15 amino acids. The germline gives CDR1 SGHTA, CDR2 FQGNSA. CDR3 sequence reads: CASSLTGLSSYEQFF. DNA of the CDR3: TGTGCCAGCAGCTTGACAGGATTGAGCTCCTACGAGCAGTTCTTC.

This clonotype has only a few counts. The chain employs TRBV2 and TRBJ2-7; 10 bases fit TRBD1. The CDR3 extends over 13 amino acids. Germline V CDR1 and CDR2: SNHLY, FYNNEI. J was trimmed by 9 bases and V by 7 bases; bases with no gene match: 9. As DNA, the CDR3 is TGTGCCAGCACCTACGACAGGGGGCTAGTGCAGTACTTC. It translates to CASTYDRGLVQYF.

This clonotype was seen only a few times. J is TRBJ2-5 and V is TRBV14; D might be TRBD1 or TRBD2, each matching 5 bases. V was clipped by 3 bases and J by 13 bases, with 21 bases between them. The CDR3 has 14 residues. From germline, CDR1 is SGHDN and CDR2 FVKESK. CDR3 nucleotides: TGTGCCAGCAGCCATTCCGGGACGGCCTTTGGAGGGTACTTC. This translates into CASSHSGTAFGGYF.

The chain's CDR3 is CASSLTAGGSSYNEQYF. The CDR3 DNA reads as TGTGCCAGCAGCTTAACAGCGGGGGGGAGCTCCTACAATGAGCAGTACTTC. The gene calls are TRBV7-3 and TRBJ2-1, with TRBD2 matching 10 bases. With the DNA end fitting TRBJ2-7 better, the J assignment may be wrong. Germline lookup yields CDR1 SGHTA and CDR2 FQGTGA. This CDR3 spans 17 amino acids.

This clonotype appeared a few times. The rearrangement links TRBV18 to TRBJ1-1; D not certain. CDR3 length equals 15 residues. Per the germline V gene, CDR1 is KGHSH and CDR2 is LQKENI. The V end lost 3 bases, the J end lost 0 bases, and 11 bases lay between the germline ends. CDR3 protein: CASSPFQVMNTEAFF. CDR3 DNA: TGTGCCAGCTCACCCTTCCAGGTCATGAACACTGAAGCTTTCTTT.

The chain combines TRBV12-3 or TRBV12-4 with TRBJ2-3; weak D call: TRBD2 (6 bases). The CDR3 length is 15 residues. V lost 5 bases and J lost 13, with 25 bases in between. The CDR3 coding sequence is TGTGCCAGCAGTCCCGGACGAGCGGGCACAGATGCGGAGTATTTT. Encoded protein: CASSPGRAGTDAEYF.

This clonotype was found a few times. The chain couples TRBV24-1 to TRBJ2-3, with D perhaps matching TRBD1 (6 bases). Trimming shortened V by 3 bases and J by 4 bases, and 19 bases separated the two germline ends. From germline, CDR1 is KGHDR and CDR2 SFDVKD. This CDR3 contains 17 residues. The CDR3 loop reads CATSDQRTGLRADTQYF. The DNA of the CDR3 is TGTGCCACCAGTGATCAACGAACAGGGTTGCGCGCAGATACGCAGTATTTT.

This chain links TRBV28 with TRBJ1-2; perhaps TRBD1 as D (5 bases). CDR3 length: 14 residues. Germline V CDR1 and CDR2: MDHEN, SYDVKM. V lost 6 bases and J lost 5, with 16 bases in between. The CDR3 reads CASSLPGPPYGYTF. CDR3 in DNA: TGTGCCAGCAGCTTACCGGGACCACCTTATGGCTACACCTTC.

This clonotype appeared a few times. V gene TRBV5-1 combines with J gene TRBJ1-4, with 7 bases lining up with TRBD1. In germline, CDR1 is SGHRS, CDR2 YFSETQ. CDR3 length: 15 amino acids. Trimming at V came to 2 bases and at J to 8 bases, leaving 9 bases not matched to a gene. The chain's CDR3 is CASSFRAGGVEKLFF. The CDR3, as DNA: TGCGCCAGCAGCTTTAGGGCAGGGGGAGTGGAAAAACTGTTTTTT.